The next 27 T cell receptor beta chains were all read from a single sample in a study of CXCR3-negative and CXCR3-positive naive CD8 T cells. UMI-tagged TRB cDNA libraries were built via 5' RACE. For each CDR3 protein, TCRdb gives one entry from its re-call of the 5' RACE reads, without DNA. Its listing shows roughly 80,000 distinct CDR3 sequences. Study results and caveats: Greater hydrophobicity was found in TRB CDR3s of CXCR3-positive naive cells than of CXCR3-negative naive cells.

No antigen is known for these receptors. Sequences were obtained from naive CXCR3+ CD8+ T cells from blood. Subset in this sample: CD45RO-CCR7+CD27+CD95- naive CD8+ T cells expressing CXCR3 (TNR3+). The receptors shown here come from a human donor in good health. Some clones in this sample may be carry-over from other donors' samples.

The chain uses TRBV28 and TRBJ1-5. There are 15 residues in the CDR3. Germline loops: CDR1 MDHEN, CDR2 SYDVKM. The CDR3 loop is CASSSGVWGNQPQHF.

The CDR3 reads CASSEWTGDYEQYF. The V call is TRBV28, the J call TRBJ2-7; TCRdb's D call, TRBD2, is unchecked because there is no DNA. The CDR3 runs 14 residues. The V gene's germline CDR1 is MDHEN and CDR2 SYDVKM.

The chain combines TRBV6-2 or TRBV6-3 with TRBJ2-1; checking the TCRdb D call of TRBD2 is not possible without DNA. The germline V gene encodes CDR1 MNHEY and CDR2 SVGEGT. This CDR3 contains 17 residues. CDR3: CASSTPTVGRDYNEQFF.

The V call is TRBV2, the J call TRBJ2-2; the TCRdb D gene call, TRBD1, has no DNA to confirm it. Germline loops: CDR1 SNHLY, CDR2 FYNNEI. CDR3 length equals 15 residues. The CDR3 loop is CASSEWSGLGGELFF.

The gene calls are TRBV29-1 and TRBJ2-5; TCRdb returns TRBD2, unconfirmable since there is no DNA. This CDR3 comprises 16 residues. Germline values: CDR1 SQVTM, CDR2 ANQGSEA. CDR3 amino acids: CSVEVLRQSLRETQYF. The full variable domain, with the rest looked up from reference TRBV29-1 and TRBJ2-5, is SAVISQKPSRDICQRGTSLTIQCQVDSQVTMMFWYRQQPGQSLTLIATANQGSEATYESGFVIDKFPISRPNLTFSTLTVSNMSPEDSSIYLCSVEVLRQSLRETQYFGPGTRLLVL.

The rearrangement links TRBV7-6 to TRBJ1-5; TCRdb designates TRBD1, a call that cannot be tested without DNA. Germline values: CDR1 SGHVS, CDR2 FNYEAQ. The CDR3 length is 14 residues. The CDR3 loop reads CASSSGQGYQPQHF.

V gene TRBV28 combines with J gene TRBJ2-3; no DNA is available, so the TRBD2 call from TCRdb remains unchecked. This CDR3 is built from 13 residues. Germline CDR1 and CDR2: MDHEN and SYDVKM. The CDR3 protein is CASSLRATDTQYF. Using reference TRBV28 and TRBJ2-3 for the parts outside the CDR3, the full variable domain is DVKVTQSSRYLVKRTGEKVFLECVQDMDHENMFWYRQDPGLGLRLIYFSYDVKMKEKGDIPEGYSVSREKKERFSLILESASTNQTSMYLCASSLRATDTQYFGPGTRLTVL.

CDR3 loop: CASTPRPGDGANVLTF. The V gene is TRBV19, the J gene TRBJ2-6; TCRdb proposes TRBD1, but this gene call is untestable without DNA. The CDR3 has 16 amino acids. The V gene's germline CDR1 is LNHDA and CDR2 SQIVND (reference sequence).

The V call is TRBV9, the J call TRBJ2-5. Germline V lookup: CDR1 SGDLS, CDR2 YYNGEE. CDR3 size: 15 residues. Here the CDR3 reads CASSVATRPVETQYF.

The chain is built from TRBV2 and TRBJ2-7; without DNA, the TCRdb call of TRBD1 cannot be checked. Germline V gene lookup returns CDR1 SNHLY and CDR2 FYNNEI. The CDR3 totals 13 residues. CDR3 region: CASTPGSGYEQYF.

The gene calls are TRBV29-1 and TRBJ2-1. This CDR3 region has 14 residues. The germline V gene encodes CDR1 SQVTM and CDR2 ANQGSEA. Here the CDR3 reads CSVEGQNSYNEQFF.

V and J are TRBV28 and TRBJ1-5. Germline assignment: CDR1 MDHEN and CDR2 SYDVKM. This CDR3 region has 14 residues. The CDR3 sequence is CASSPTAFNQPQHF.

This rearrangement joins TRBV29-1 to TRBJ2-7. The CDR3 sequence is 13 residues long. Germline-derived CDR1 and CDR2 are SQVTM and ANQGSEA. The CDR3: CSVEVGNSYEQYF.

The J gene is TRBJ1-1, the V gene TRBV2. CDR1 and CDR2 from the germline V gene are SNHLY and FYNNEI. CDR3 length: 12 residues. CDR3 protein: CATPIKDTEAFF.

CDR3 in amino acids: CASSSLPGLTYNEQFF. The chain joins TRBV12-3 or TRBV12-4 to TRBJ2-1; TCRdb's D gene call, TRBD2, goes unchecked for lack of DNA. This CDR3 comprises 16 residues.

The chain has TRBV28 and TRBJ2-1. Germline V gives CDR1 MDHEN, CDR2 SYDVKM. The CDR3 is made up of 12 amino acids. The CDR3 here is CAIADPQHEQFF. Complete variable domain (other parts from reference TRBV28 and TRBJ2-1): DVKVTQSSRYLVKRTGEKVFLECVQDMDHENMFWYRQDPGLGLRLIYFSYDVKMKEKGDIPEGYSVSREKKERFSLILESASTNQTSMYLCAIADPQHEQFFGPGTRLTVL.

V and J are TRBV5-1 and TRBJ1-1; the D call of TRBD1 rests on TCRdb alone, since no DNA is present to check it. CDR3 length: 14 residues. Per the germline V gene, CDR1 is SGHRS and CDR2 is YFSETQ. The CDR3 spells CASSLRDRNTEAFF.

The V and J genes are TRBV28 and TRBJ2-7; TCRdb outputs TRBD1, but without DNA this stays unchecked. This CDR3 comprises 13 residues. Germline CDR1 MDHEN, CDR2 SYDVKM. CDR3 sequence reads: CASSFRGIYEQYF.

V is TRBV29-1 and J is TRBJ1-1. This CDR3 has 11 residues. Germline CDR1 SQVTM, CDR2 ANQGSEA. The CDR3 spells CSGSENTEAFF.

The chain combines TRBV7-2 with TRBJ1-5; TCRdb picks TRBD1, but there is no DNA to check that call. The CDR3 sequence is 15 residues long. Germline V CDR1 and CDR2: SGHTA, FQGNSA. The CDR3 is CASSLTQGSNQPQHF.

The rearrangement joins TRBV7-2 to TRBJ1-5; no DNA is available, so the TRBD1 call from TCRdb remains unchecked. Germline V gene data show CDR1 as SGHTA and CDR2 as FQGNSA. The CDR3 runs 19 residues. CDR3 sequence: CASSSAPSTAQYSNQPQHF. Looking up the rest from reference TRBV7-2 and TRBJ1-5 gives the full variable domain: GAGVSQSPSNKVTEKGKDVELRCDPISGHTALYWYRQSLGQGLEFLIYFQGNSAPDKSGLPSDRFSAERTGGSVSTLTIQRTQQEDSAVYLCASSSAPSTAQYSNQPQHFGDGTRLSIL.

The gene calls are TRBV12-3 or TRBV12-4 and TRBJ2-7. The CDR3 extends over 11 amino acids. CDR3 amino acids: CASGAGNEQYF.

The chain employs TRBV7-2 and TRBJ2-3; TCRdb lists TRBD2, though no DNA is available to test this call. Germline CDR1 reads SGHTA; CDR2 reads FQGNSA. CDR3 length: 15 amino acids. The CDR3 here is CASSLGLAGTDTQYF.

The chain carries TRBV6-1 and TRBJ2-1; without DNA, the TCRdb call of TRBD2 cannot be checked. This CDR3 spans 15 amino acids. Germline values: CDR1 MNHNS, CDR2 SASEGT. CDR3 sequence reads: CASSASGRASNEQFF.

This CDR3 reads CASSQTSGGYYNEQFF. The V call is TRBV5-6, the J call TRBJ2-1; TCRdb gives TRBD2 as the D gene, but with no DNA this cannot be confirmed. Germline CDR1 and CDR2: SGHDT and YYEEEE. This CDR3 is built from 16 residues.

The genes are TRBV6-4 and TRBJ2-1; TCRdb's D call, TRBD1, is unchecked because there is no DNA. Germline CDR1 MRHNA, CDR2 SNTAGT. CDR3 length: 13 residues. The chain's CDR3 is CASSDRDNNEQFF.

This chain links TRBV5-5 with TRBJ2-2; there is no DNA to check the TCRdb D call of TRBD1. CDR3 length: 16 amino acids. The germline CDR1 and CDR2 sequences are SGHKS and YYEKEE (reference sequence). CDR3 residues: CASSLGVGDSTGELFF.